The rows below give T cell receptor beta chains drawn from one sample of a study of blood T cell repertoires in COVID-19. The assay was immunoSEQ multiplex PCR, and TCRdb's table has in-frame clones only and misses some. The repertoire includes under 90,000 clones, around nine tenths of them detected once, and 6.5% to 8% sits in the top ten. Specimen: peripheral blood. The receptors originated from a man between 35 and 55 years old with COVID-19, enrolled during active disease. The CDR3 runs from the conserved cysteine through the conserved F or W. A D gene is named only where the DNA matches it firmly. Clone size appears in some rows only: once, few, many, or a class for an expanded clone.

cdr3_aa cdr3_nt cdr3_length j_call d_call v_call clone_size
CASSLDAGEAFF TGTGCCAGCAGCTTGGACGCGGGTGAAGCTTTCTTT 12 TRBJ1-1 NA TRBV7-9 NA
CAWSPTSGGYQFF TGTGCCTGGAGTCCAACTAGCGGGGGCTATCAGTTCTTC 13 TRBJ2-1 TRBD2 TRBV30 NA
CASSIDRASGAFF TGTGCCAGCAGCATAGACAGGGCCTCAGGAGCTTTCTTT 13 TRBJ1-1 TRBD1 TRBV6-5 NA
CSVEQGRGIGIDEQYF TGCAGCGTTGAACAAGGCAGGGGGATCGGTATCGACGAGCAGTACTTC 16 TRBJ2-7 TRBD1 TRBV29-1 NA
CAWNRQGPEETQYF TGTGCCTGGAACCGACAGGGCCCGGAAGAGACCCAGTACTTC 14 TRBJ2-5 TRBD1 TRBV30 NA
CASSPGSTYGYTF TGTGCCAGCAGCCCAGGGTCCACCTATGGCTACACCTTC 13 TRBJ1-2 NA TRBV5-6 NA
CASSYQGNSNQPQHF TGTGCCAGCAGTTACCAGGGTAATAGCAATCAGCCCCAGCATTTT 15 TRBJ1-5 NA TRBV6-6 once
CAWSNRAYEQYF TGTGCCTGGAGTAACAGGGCCTACGAGCAGTACTTC 12 TRBJ2-7 NA TRBV30 NA
CASSQASAGQFF TGTGCCAGCAGCCAGGCCTCCGCGGGGCAGTTCTTC 12 TRBJ2-1 NA TRBV3-1/TRBV3-2 NA
CASSQDAAGNTGELFF TGTGCCAGCAGCCAAGATGCGGCGGGGAACACCGGGGAGCTGTTTTTT 16 TRBJ2-2 NA TRBV3-1/TRBV3-2 few
CASSESRMLGGKETQYF TGCGCCAGCAGTGAGTCCCGCATGCTCGGGGGAAAAGAGACCCAGTACTTC 17 TRBJ2-5 NA TRBV10-1 NA
CASSILRKLAGGPGAGELFF TGTGCCAGTAGTATTCTAAGGAAGCTAGCGGGGGGGCCTGGAGCCGGGGAGCTGTTTTTT 20 TRBJ2-2 TRBD2 TRBV19 NA
CASGVGGQPQHF TGTGCCAGCGGCGTTGGAGGACAGCCCCAGCATTTT 12 TRBJ1-5 NA TRBV6-5 NA
CVRSLVASGEETQYF TGTGTCAGAAGCTTAGTGGCTAGCGGGGAGGAGACCCAGTACTTC 15 TRBJ2-5 NA TRBV7-5 NA
CASNPGHRNQPQHF TGTGCCAGCAATCCGGGACACAGAAATCAGCCCCAGCATTTT 14 TRBJ1-5 NA TRBV19 NA
CAVGTSGNEQFF TGTGCCGTCGGGACTAGCGGAAATGAGCAGTTCTTC 12 TRBJ2-1 TRBD2 TRBV10-3 once
CASSPLGIEEKLFF TGCGCCAGCAGCCCCCTAGGTATTGAGGAAAAACTGTTTTTT 14 TRBJ1-4 NA TRBV5-1 NA
CAIRTGTKGSNQPQHF TGTGCCATCCGGACAGGGACGAAGGGGAGCAATCAGCCCCAGCATTTT 16 TRBJ1-5 TRBD1 TRBV28 NA
CASSLQGGTGELFF TGTGCCAGCAGCCTACAGGGGGGGACCGGGGAGCTGTTTTTT 14 TRBJ2-2 NA TRBV14 NA
CASSLSGGLGAYNEQFF TGTGCCAGCAGTCTTAGCGGGGGTTTAGGGGCCTACAATGAGCAGTTCTTC 17 TRBJ2-1 TRBD2 TRBV2 NA
CASSFGQGSYSNQPQHF TGTGCCAGCAGCTTCGGACAGGGTAGTTATAGCAATCAGCCCCAGCATTTT 17 TRBJ1-5 TRBD1 TRBV5-5 NA
CASSEDPLAGSNQPQHF TGTGCCAGCAGTGAAGACCCCCTGGCAGGGAGCAATCAGCCCCAGCATTTT 17 TRBJ1-5 NA TRBV6-1 NA
CASSSPETQYF TGTGCCAGCAGTTCTCCTGAGACCCAGTACTTC 11 TRBJ2-5 NA TRBV28 NA
CASSGSSQETQYF TGTGCCAGCAGTGGATCTAGCCAAGAGACCCAGTACTTC 13 TRBJ2-5 NA TRBV2 NA
CASSITTNEKLFF TGTGCCAGCAGTATCACAACTAATGAAAAACTGTTTTTT 13 TRBJ1-4 NA TRBV27 NA
CASSLAGISTDTQYF TGCGCCAGCAGCTTGGCAGGGATAAGCACAGATACGCAGTATTTT 15 TRBJ2-3 NA TRBV5-1 NA
CASSLEVVVGAEQYF TGTGCCAGCAGCTTAGAAGTGGTGGTTGGAGCCGAGCAGTACTTC 15 TRBJ2-7 NA TRBV7-9 NA
CASSEIRHVYNEQFF TGTGCCAGCAGCGAAATCAGACACGTCTACAATGAGCAGTTCTTC 15 TRBJ2-1 NA TRBV21-1 NA
CASSSGGGARAKNIQYF TGTGCCAGCAGTTCTGGCGGGGGGGCGAGAGCCAAAAACATTCAGTACTTC 17 TRBJ2-4 TRBD2 TRBV28 NA
CASSLEGTYTEAFF TGCGCCAGCAGCTTGGAGGGGACATACACTGAAGCTTTCTTT 14 TRBJ1-1 NA TRBV5-1 NA
CASSLSQGTYEQYF TGTGCCAGCAGCTTATCTCAGGGCACCTACGAGCAGTACTTC 14 TRBJ2-7 NA TRBV11-2 NA
CASSYSYTFNTEAFF TGTGCCAGCAGTTACTCGTACACCTTTAACACTGAAGCTTTCTTT 15 TRBJ1-1 NA TRBV6-5 NA
CASNRAGVDGELFF TGTGCCAGCAACCGGGCGGGGGTTGACGGGGAGCTGTTTTTT 14 TRBJ2-2 TRBD2 TRBV7-6 NA
CASSLGGGVYNEQFF TGTGCCAGCAGCTTGGGTGGCGGGGTTTACAATGAGCAGTTCTTC 15 TRBJ2-1 NA TRBV5-4 NA
CASTADSNQPQHF TGTGCCAGCACTGCGGATAGCAATCAGCCCCAGCATTTT 13 TRBJ1-5 NA TRBV28 NA
CASSVTLDSYGYTF TGTGCCAGTAGTGTCACCCTGGACAGCTATGGCTACACCTTC 14 TRBJ1-2 NA TRBV19 once
CASSKGRGYPGELFF TGTGCCAGCAGTAAGGGTAGGGGATATCCCGGGGAGCTGTTTTTT 15 TRBJ2-2 NA TRBV2 NA
CASSQRLAGGETQYF TGTGCCAGCAGCCAACGGCTAGCGGGGGGAGAGACCCAGTACTTC 15 TRBJ2-5 TRBD2 TRBV14 NA
CASSYRGNQPQHF TGTGCCAGCAGCTACCGGGGCAATCAGCCCCAGCATTTT 13 TRBJ1-5 NA TRBV9 NA
CASSRDSMNTEAFF TGTGCCAGCAGTCGGGACAGTATGAACACTGAAGCTTTCTTT 14 TRBJ1-1 TRBD1 TRBV6-5 NA
CASSQEVAGFQETQYF TGTGCCAGCAGCCAAGAGGTAGCGGGGTTCCAAGAGACCCAGTACTTC 16 TRBJ2-5 TRBD2 TRBV4-2 once
CASSLTVGVMNTEAFF TGCGCCAGCAGCTTGACCGTCGGGGTGATGAACACTGAAGCTTTCTTT 16 TRBJ1-1 NA TRBV5-1 NA
CASSLSDSPYNSPLHF TGTGCCAGCAGCCTCTCGGACAGCCCGTATAATTCACCCCTCCACTTT 16 TRBJ1-6 NA TRBV5-4 NA
CASSPGGINNEQFF TGTGCCAGCAGCCCGGGGGGGATCAACAATGAGCAGTTCTTC 14 TRBJ2-1 TRBD2 TRBV9 NA
CASSLRQGVNYGYTF TGTGCCAGCAGCTTGCGACAGGGAGTGAACTATGGCTACACCTTC 15 TRBJ1-2 TRBD1 TRBV13 NA
CSARDPSGQYF TGCAGTGCTAGAGATCCTTCCGGGCAGTACTTC 11 TRBJ2-7 NA TRBV20-1 once
CASSSPLTTLQNIQYF TGTGCCAGCAGCTCGCCCCTGACTACGCTCCAAAACATTCAGTACTTC 16 TRBJ2-4 NA TRBV11-2 NA
CAISESGGHTGELFF TGTGCCATCAGTGAGTCGGGGGGGCATACCGGGGAGCTGTTTTTT 15 TRBJ2-2 NA TRBV10-3 NA
CASSLERLAGGLETQYF TGCGCCAGCAGCTTGGAACGTCTAGCGGGGGGGCTTGAGACCCAGTACTTC 17 TRBJ2-5 TRBD2 TRBV5-1 NA
CASSVGGTSGPTDTQYF TGTGCCAGCAGCGTAGGGGGGACTAGCGGCCCCACAGATACGCAGTATTTT 17 TRBJ2-3 TRBD2 TRBV9 NA
CANSSFTGELFF TGTGCCAACAGTAGTTTTACCGGGGAGCTGTTTTTT 12 TRBJ2-2 NA TRBV7-2 NA
CASRPGTGTGELFF TGTGCCAGCAGACCCGGGACAGGAACCGGGGAGCTGTTTTTT 14 TRBJ2-2 TRBD1 TRBV6-5 NA
CASSEGADTQYF TGTGCCAGCAGTGAAGGAGCAGATACGCAGTATTTT 12 TRBJ2-3 NA TRBV2 NA
CATFEGTRPNEQFF TGTGCCACTTTCGAGGGGACTAGACCCAATGAGCAGTTCTTC 14 TRBJ2-1 TRBD2 TRBV6-6 NA
CASREQGAGGYTF TGTGCCAGCAGGGAACAGGGGGCGGGTGGCTACACCTTC 13 TRBJ1-2 TRBD1 TRBV12-3/TRBV12-4 NA
CASSRRQTDGYTF TGTGCCAGCTCACGACGACAGACAGATGGCTACACCTTC 13 TRBJ1-2 NA TRBV18 once
CSAPTEFEAFF TGCAGTGCTCCGACAGAATTTGAAGCTTTCTTT 11 TRBJ1-1 NA TRBV20-1 NA
CASSFGQGADTQYF TGTGCCAGCAGCTTCGGACAGGGAGCAGATACGCAGTATTTT 14 TRBJ2-3 TRBD1 TRBV11-1 NA